The 25 T cell receptor beta chains in this list originate from one sample, sequenced in a study of response to subunit inactivated influenza vaccine. TCRdb used MiXCR to reprocess the RT-PCR reads, holding one entry per CDR3 protein. The profile covers over 450,000 distinct CDR3 sequences, with 10% to 15% appearing a single time and under 15% taken by the ten largest. This specimen consisted of PBMCs from blood, obtained around seven weeks after vaccination. The receptor source for this set is a man aged 50 or older who received an inactivated influenza vaccine.

The table lists this clonotype with a few counts. The CDR3: CASSSWQYRETQYF. The CDR3 DNA reads as TGTGCCAGCAGCTCGTGGCAATACCGGGAGACCCAGTACTTC. The rearrangement joins TRBV5-5 to TRBJ2-5, with D hard to call. CDR1 and CDR2 (germline): SGHKS, YYEKEE (reference sequence). The CDR3 loop spans 14 amino acids. V was cut by 3 bases and J by 5 bases, with 14 bases left in between.

This clonotype was found once. Being one base from a much bigger clone, this may be a read error. This rearrangement joins TRBV7-9 to TRBJ1-2; 8 positions agree with TRBD1. J lost 7 bases, V lost 8 bases, and 12 bases had no gene match. There are 14 residues in the CDR3. Germline CDR1 and CDR2: SEHNR and FQNEAQ (reference sequence). CDR3 residues: CASRSSGTGFGYTF. The CDR3 DNA reads as TGTGCCAGCCGCTCCTCCGGGACAGGTTTTGGCTACACCTTC.

The chain recombines TRBV6-2 or TRBV6-3 with TRBJ1-1; D is unclear. There are 13 residues in the CDR3. Trimming took off 2 bases at V and 5 bases at J, with 9 bases between the two ends. From germline, CDR1 is MNHEY and CDR2 SVGEGT. CDR3 residues: CASSYGYGTEAFF. DNA of the CDR3: TGTGCCAGCAGTTACGGGTACGGGACTGAAGCTTTCTTT.

This clonotype was recorded at least ten times. The CDR3 is CSANGGFGREQYF. The CDR3 bases are TGCAGTGCTAACGGAGGGTTCGGGAGGGAGCAGTACTTC. The genes are TRBV20-1 and TRBJ2-7; TRBD2 agrees at 7 bases. V dropped 4 bases and J dropped 7; count of bases not matched to a gene: 10. Germline V gene sequence: CDR1 DFQATT, CDR2 SNEGSKA (reference sequence). CDR3 length: 13 amino acids.

The chain joins TRBV5-1 to TRBJ1-4; D is possibly TRBD1 (6 bases). Trimming removed 3 bases at V and 8 bases at J, with 17 bases between. The CDR3 sequence is 15 residues long. The germline V gene encodes CDR1 SGHRS and CDR2 YFSETQ. The CDR3 protein is CASSSGGGRGEKLFF. As DNA, the CDR3 is TGCGCCAGCAGCTCGGGGGGCGGACGAGGGGAAAAACTGTTTTTT.

This clonotype came up a few times. The chain links TRBV7-2 to TRBJ2-5; D might be TRBD1 or TRBD2, each matching 5 bases. The CDR3 spans 15 residues. Germline V gene data show CDR1 as SGHTA and CDR2 as FQGNSA. Deletions cut 5 bases from V and 5 bases from J, with 18 bases between. This CDR3 reads CASSLHGGPVETQYF. DNA of the CDR3: TGTGCCAGCAGCCTACATGGGGGACCGGTGGAGACCCAGTACTTC.

This clonotype was detected only a few times. V gene TRBV7-9 combines with J gene TRBJ2-4; D not resolved. V was cut by 1 base and J by 6 bases, with 13 bases left in between. CDR1 and CDR2 (germline): SEHNR, FQNEAQ (reference sequence). The CDR3 runs to 15 residues. The CDR3 region is CASSLVGDSRNIQYF. The CDR3 bases are TGTGCCAGCAGCTTAGTTGGCGATAGCAGAAACATTCAGTACTTC.

The gene calls are TRBV20-1 and TRBJ2-7; no clear D. The CDR3 sequence is 13 residues long. Germline lookup yields CDR1 DFQATT and CDR2 SNEGSKA (reference sequence). The ends were cut back, 2 bases at V and 7 bases at J, with 15 bases in the middle. As DNA, the CDR3 is TGCAGTGCTAGACCCCTCGCCCGCGTTGAGCAGTACTTC. This gives the protein CSARPLARVEQYF.

This clonotype was picked up a small number of times. V is TRBV2 and J is TRBJ2-5; 9 nucleotides align to TRBD1. Germline trimming cut 5 bases from V and 4 bases from J; bases unmatched to any gene: 8. There are 15 residues in the CDR3. Germline V lookup: CDR1 SNHLY, CDR2 FYNNEI. DNA for the CDR3: TGTGCCAGCAGTCAACCGGGACAGGGATTAGAGACCCAGTACTTC. Amino acid sequence: CASSQPGQGLETQYF.

This clonotype was detected a few times. The gene calls are TRBV7-2 and TRBJ2-2, with TRBD2 matching 9 bases. There are 16 residues in the CDR3. With 1 base clipped from V and 3 bases from J, the junction kept 3 bases outside the gene matches. The germline V gene has CDR1 SGHTA and CDR2 FQGNSA. CDR3 DNA sequence: TGTGCCAGCAGCTTAGTCGGCGGGAGGGACACCGGGGAGCTGTTTTTT. This encodes CASSLVGGRDTGELFF.

This clonotype has a count of ten or more. The J gene is TRBJ2-1, the V gene TRBV29-1, with TRBD2 identical over 12 bases. The CDR3 is made up of 16 amino acids. The V and J ends lost 5 bases and 7 bases, in that order; junction bases with no gene match: 12. Germline V gives CDR1 SQVTM, CDR2 ANQGSEA. In nucleotides, the CDR3 is TGCAGCGTTCTACCACGACTAGCGGGAGAGGAGAATGAGCAGTTCTTC. Amino acids: CSVLPRLAGEENEQFF.

V gene TRBV6-5 combines with J gene TRBJ2-1; 14 bases align to TRBD2. J was trimmed by 8 bases and V by 4 bases; bases with no gene match: 7. This CDR3 is 16 amino acids long. Germline V gene lookup returns CDR1 MNHEY and CDR2 SVGAGI. The CDR3 reads CASSFPGLAGADEQFF. DNA of the CDR3: TGTGCCAGCAGTTTTCCGGGACTAGCGGGAGCAGATGAGCAGTTCTTC.

This sequence joins TRBV29-1 and TRBJ2-1; D may be TRBD1 or TRBD2 (7 bases each). The CDR3 contains 14 residues. V lost 8 bases to trimming and J lost 4 bases, with 18 bases between them. Germline V lookup: CDR1 SQVTM, CDR2 ANQGSEA. The CDR3 here is CSSQGGRGYNEQFF. CDR3 coding DNA: TGCAGCTCCCAGGGGGGGCGCGGGTACAATGAGCAGTTCTTC.

This clonotype occurred a few times. The chain links TRBV5-5 to TRBJ2-7; D is possibly TRBD2 (5 bases). Germline CDR1 is SGHKS and CDR2 is YYEKEE (reference sequence). With 0 bases removed from V and 0 bases from J, the gap between germline ends came to 13 bases. The CDR3 is 16 amino acids. The CDR3 loop is CASSLVFGLPSYEQYF. As DNA, the CDR3 is TGTGCCAGCAGCTTGGTCTTTGGACTCCCCTCCTACGAGCAGTACTTC.

This clonotype came up a few times. The rearrangement links TRBV6-5 to TRBJ1-3; D is undetermined. Germline assignment: CDR1 MNHEY and CDR2 SVGAGI. CDR3 length: 17 residues. V was trimmed by 0 bases and J by 0 bases, leaving 12 bases between them. The CDR3 protein is CASSYSTPGNSGNTIYF. CDR3 DNA: TGTGCCAGCAGTTACTCAACGCCAGGCAACTCTGGAAACACCATATATTTT.

This clonotype was counted many times. The rearrangement links TRBV18 to TRBJ2-1; D is undetermined. V was pared by 5 bases and J by 8 bases, with 22 bases between. Germline lookup yields CDR1 KGHSH and CDR2 LQKENI. CDR3 length equals 16 residues. For the CDR3, the DNA is TGTGCCAGCTCAAAAATGACTCTTTCCATCTTAGATGAGCAGTTCTTC. Translation gives CASSKMTLSILDEQFF.

This clonotype was recorded at least ten times. CDR3 nucleotides: TGCAGTGCTGACTCCGGGCCTAACACTGAAGCTTTCTTT. Its translation: CSADSGPNTEAFF. The chain has TRBV20-1 and TRBJ1-1; D gene uncertain. Germline CDR1 is DFQATT and CDR2 is SNEGSKA (reference sequence). V lost 5 bases and J 2 bases, leaving 12 bases between the germline ends. This CDR3 has 13 residues.

A note on this clonotype: This sequence may be a read error, since a much larger clone differs from it by one base. The chain has TRBV6-2 or TRBV6-3 and TRBJ1-5, with 8 bases aligning to TRBD1. Per the germline V gene, CDR1 is MNHEY and CDR2 is SVGEGT. The CDR3 runs 14 residues. The CDR3 sequence: CASRNRTGSQPKHF. The DNA of the CDR3 is TGTGCCAGCAGAAACCGGACAGGGAGTCAGCCCAAGCATTTT.

V is TRBV20-1 and J is TRBJ2-3; 10 bases line up with TRBD2. Germline V gene lookup returns CDR1 DFQATT and CDR2 SNEGSKA (reference sequence). The CDR3 length is 13 residues. The junction had 3 bases not matched to a gene; V was cut back by 4 bases and J by 5 bases. CDR3 loop: CSAMVAGGDTQYF. CDR3 DNA: TGCAGTGCTATGGTAGCGGGGGGAGATACGCAGTATTTT.

This sequence joins TRBV11-2 and TRBJ2-1; D perhaps matches TRBD1 (5 bases). This CDR3 is 16 amino acids long. CDR1 SGHAT and CDR2 FQNNGV come from the germline V gene. Trimming stripped 3 bases from V and 0 bases from J, with 12 bases between. The CDR3 loop reads CASSLMGRTSYNEQFF. DNA for the CDR3: TGTGCCAGCAGCTTGATGGGGCGAACCTCCTACAATGAGCAGTTCTTC.

The sample holds a few counts of this clonotype. The chain uses TRBV25-1 and TRBJ1-6; tentatively, D is TRBD1 (5 bases). The CDR3 has 15 residues. Germline values: CDR1 MGHDK, CDR2 SYGVNS. V was clipped by 8 bases and J by 7 bases, with 18 bases between them. The CDR3 spells CASDPPGRGNSPLHF. CDR3 DNA sequence: TGTGCCAGCGATCCGCCGGGACGGGGAAATTCACCCCTCCACTTT.

J is TRBJ2-3 and V is TRBV20-1; 13 bases are shared with TRBD2. This CDR3 has 14 residues. CDR1 and CDR2 from the germline V gene are DFQATT and SNEGSKA (reference sequence). V was pared by 6 bases and J by 4 bases, with 4 bases of the junction left unmatched. The CDR3 nucleotides are TGCAGTGCAACTAGCGGGAGGGCCCCAGATACGCAGTATTTT. Amino acid sequence: CSATSGRAPDTQYF.

This clonotype was seen a few times. This rearrangement joins TRBV7-2 to TRBJ2-5, with 13 bases matching TRBD2. V was pared by 4 bases and J by 7 bases, with 9 bases of the junction left unmatched. CDR3 length: 16 amino acids. In germline, CDR1 is SGHTA, CDR2 FQGNSA. The CDR3 region has the DNA TGTGCCAGCAGCTCGCGGACTAGCGGGGGCCTCGGGACCCAGTACTTC. Its translation is CASSSRTSGGLGTQYF.

Of note for this clonotype: This may be a read error, as it is one base from a much larger clone. The chain couples TRBV9 to TRBJ1-1; D not resolved. Germline V gene sequence: CDR1 SGDLS, CDR2 YYNGEE. Between the trimmed V and J ends, which lost 3 bases and 6 bases, there was a span of 9 bases. CDR3 size: 12 residues. The CDR3 DNA is TGTGCCAGCAGCGGAGCCGAGCCTGAAGCTTTCTTT. It translates to CASSGAEPEAFF.

This clonotype was detected only a few times. This rearrangement joins TRBV5-1 to TRBJ2-7; D may be TRBD1 (6 bases). The CDR3 consists of 15 residues. V was cut by 0 bases and J by 1 base, with 11 bases left in between. The germline CDR1 and CDR2 sequences are SGHRS and YFSETQ. CDR3 DNA sequence: TGCGCCAGCAGCTTGGAGGGGACACTTTCCTACGAGCAGTACTTC. This gives the protein CASSLEGTLSYEQYF.